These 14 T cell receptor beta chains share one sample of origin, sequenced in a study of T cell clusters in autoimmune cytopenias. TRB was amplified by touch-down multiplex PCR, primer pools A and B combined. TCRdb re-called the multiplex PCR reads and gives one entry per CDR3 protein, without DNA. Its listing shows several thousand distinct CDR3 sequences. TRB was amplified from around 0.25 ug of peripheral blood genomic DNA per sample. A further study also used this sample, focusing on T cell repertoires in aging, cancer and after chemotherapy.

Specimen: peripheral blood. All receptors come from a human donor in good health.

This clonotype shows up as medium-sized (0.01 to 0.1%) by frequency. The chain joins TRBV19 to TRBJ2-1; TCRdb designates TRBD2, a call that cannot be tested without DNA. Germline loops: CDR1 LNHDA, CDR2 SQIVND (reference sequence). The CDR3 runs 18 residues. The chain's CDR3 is CASSGPGTSGGVYNEQFF. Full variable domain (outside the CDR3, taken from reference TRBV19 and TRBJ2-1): DGGITQSPKYLFRKEGQNVTLSCEQNLNHDAMYWYRQDPGQGLRLIYYSQIVNDFQKGDIAEGYSVSREKKESFPLTVTSAQKNPTAFYLCASSGPGTSGGVYNEQFFGPGTRLTVL.

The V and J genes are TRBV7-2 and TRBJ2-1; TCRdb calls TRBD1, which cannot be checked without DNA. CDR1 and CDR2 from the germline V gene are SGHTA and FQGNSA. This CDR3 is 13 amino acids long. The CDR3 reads CATGAVAYNEQFF.

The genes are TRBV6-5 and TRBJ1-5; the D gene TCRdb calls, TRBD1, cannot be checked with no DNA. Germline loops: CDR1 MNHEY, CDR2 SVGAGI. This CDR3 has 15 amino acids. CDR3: CASSRTGEGGQPQHF.

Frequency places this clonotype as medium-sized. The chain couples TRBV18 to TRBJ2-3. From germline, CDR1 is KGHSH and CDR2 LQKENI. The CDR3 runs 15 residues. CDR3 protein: CASSPTGLGTDTQYF.

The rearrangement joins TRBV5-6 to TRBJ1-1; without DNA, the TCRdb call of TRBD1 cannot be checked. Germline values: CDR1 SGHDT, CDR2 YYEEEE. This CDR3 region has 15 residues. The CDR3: CASSYRTGLNTEAFF.

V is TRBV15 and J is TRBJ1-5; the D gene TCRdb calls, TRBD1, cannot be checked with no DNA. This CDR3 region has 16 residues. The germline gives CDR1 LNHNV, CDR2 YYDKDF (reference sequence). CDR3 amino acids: CATSREQGAYNQPQHF.

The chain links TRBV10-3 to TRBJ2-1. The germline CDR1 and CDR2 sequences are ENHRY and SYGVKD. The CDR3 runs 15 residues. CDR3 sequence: CAISESATPYNEQFF.

CDR3 region: CASSEAWANRSPLHF. This sequence joins TRBV6-1 and TRBJ1-6; TCRdb's assignment of TRBD1 cannot be checked, as there is no DNA. CDR1 and CDR2 (germline): MNHNS, SASEGT. The CDR3 sequence is 15 residues long.

The CDR3: CASSFESAPYNEQFF. The V call is TRBV12-3 or TRBV12-4, the J call TRBJ2-1; the D call of TRBD2 rests on TCRdb alone, since no DNA is present to check it. This CDR3 has 15 amino acids.

The CDR3: CAWRPEVSRGYTF. This chain links TRBV30 with TRBJ1-2. The CDR3 is made up of 13 amino acids. The germline V gene has CDR1 GTSNPN and CDR2 SVGIG (reference sequence).

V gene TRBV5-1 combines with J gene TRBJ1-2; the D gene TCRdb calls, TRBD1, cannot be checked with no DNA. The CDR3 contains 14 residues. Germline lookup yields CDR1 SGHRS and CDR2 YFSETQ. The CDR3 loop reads CASTLDRVSYGYTF. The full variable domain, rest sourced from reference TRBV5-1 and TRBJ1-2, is KAGVTQTPRYLIKTRGQQVTLSCSPISGHRSVSWYQQTPGQGLQFLFEYFSETQRNKGNFPGRFSGRQFSNSRSEMNVSTLELGDSALYLCASTLDRVSYGYTFGSGTRLTVV.

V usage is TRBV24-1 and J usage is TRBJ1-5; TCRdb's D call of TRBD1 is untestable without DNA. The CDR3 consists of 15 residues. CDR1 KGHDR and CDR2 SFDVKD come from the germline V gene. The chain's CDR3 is CATSDGTGAHQPQHF.

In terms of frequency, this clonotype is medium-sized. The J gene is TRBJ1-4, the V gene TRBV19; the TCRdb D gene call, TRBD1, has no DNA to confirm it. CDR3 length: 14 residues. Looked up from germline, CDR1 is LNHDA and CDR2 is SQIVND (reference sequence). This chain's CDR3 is CASSTRTGFEKLFF. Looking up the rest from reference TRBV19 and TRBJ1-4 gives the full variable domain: DGGITQSPKYLFRKEGQNVTLSCEQNLNHDAMYWYRQDPGQGLRLIYYSQIVNDFQKGDIAEGYSVSREKKESFPLTVTSAQKNPTAFYLCASSTRTGFEKLFFGSGTQLSVL.

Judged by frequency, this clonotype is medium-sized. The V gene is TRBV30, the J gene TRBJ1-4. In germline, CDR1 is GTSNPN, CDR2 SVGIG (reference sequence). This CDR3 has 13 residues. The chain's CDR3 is CAWRPSGDEKLFF.